This T cell receptor beta chain stems from a study of blood T cell repertoires in COVID-19 (dated by TCRdb to 2020 to 2022). Broadly, across the study: Samples from collaborators originated in the United States, Italy and Spain and spanned both the acute and convalescent phases of COVID-19. The prospective study material was composed of cDNA or gDNA derived from T cells, B-cell-depleted T cells, or PBMCs. Subjects who had been exposed to COVID-19, were actively infected with it, or had recovered from it provided the deeply sampled blood TCRbeta repertoires that made up the dataset. The repertoires were released in a freely available public database meant as a resource for research on the immune response to SARS-CoV-2. Samples were obtained from the ongoing ImmuneRACE study (first 160 participants) and from 1,200 or so subjects provided by 6 global collaborators. The sample metadata nearly always contained a de-identified subject ID, COVID-19 status, age in years and sex. HLA class I and class II types, where available, came from metadata supplied by the sample provider rather than from assay-based typing. Points the paper makes about the study in general: The quantity of clinical and demographic metadata differed by source and by participant and was supplied without curation.

This clone was recorded only once. The specificity of this receptor is unknown. Base qualities were left out, and no much larger clone turns up one base away. TCRbeta CDR3 regions were amplified from genomic DNA by means of the immunoSEQ Assay, a bias-controlled multiplex PCR. The study's processing was this. Within the assay, amplification of reference gene primers was used to estimate how many nucleated cells each sample contained. To quantify the absolute abundance of each unique TCRbeta CDR3 rearrangement, sequence reads were collapsed and filtered. For each sample, productive Simpson clonality was calculated as the square root of Simpson's diversity index over productive rearrangements. In its TCRdb copy, this immuneACCESS table keeps in-frame sequences only and misses some clones. Where compared with another copy, unresolved V genes explain less than half of these, and the others have no known cause. V and J calls and clone size are given by that table; D and trimming were obtained from the DNA. Present in this sample are tens of thousands of clones, 80% of which were seen just once. The ten largest account for roughly 19% of the sample.

The CDR3, cysteine through phenylalanine, is 14 amino acids long. The CDR3 DNA has 42 bases and is translated from base 1. The trim is 1 base for V and 8 bases for J, with a gap of 15 bases between the germline ends. Per the germline V gene, SQVTM is the CDR1 and ANQGSEA is the CDR2. Each collaborating institution followed its own protocols to collect whole blood in K2EDTA tubes. Collaborator samples were shipped for TCRbeta analysis as frozen whole blood, isolated PBMCs, or DNA extracted from either sample type. The rearrangement combines TRBV29-1 with TRBJ2-1, and TRBD2 may be the D gene, going by 6 matching bases. This TCR was sampled from a man aged 65 to 85 with acute or convalescent COVID-19. Sequenced: peripheral blood. The DNA sequence follows: TGCAGCGTTGAAGGAGTTGGAGGGAACTATGAGCAGTTCTTC. Translated, it gives CSVEGVGGNYEQFF.